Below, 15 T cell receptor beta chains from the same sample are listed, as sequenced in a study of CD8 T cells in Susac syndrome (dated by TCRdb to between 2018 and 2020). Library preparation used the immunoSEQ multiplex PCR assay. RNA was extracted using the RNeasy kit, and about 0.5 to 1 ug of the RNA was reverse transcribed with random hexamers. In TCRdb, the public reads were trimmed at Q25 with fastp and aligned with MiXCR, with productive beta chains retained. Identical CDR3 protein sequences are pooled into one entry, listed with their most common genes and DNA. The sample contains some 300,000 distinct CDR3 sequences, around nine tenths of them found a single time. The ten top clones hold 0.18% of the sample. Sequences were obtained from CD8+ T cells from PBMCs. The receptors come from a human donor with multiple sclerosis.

In DNA, the CDR3 is TGTGCCAGCAGCTTAGGGCCCGTTTGGGGGGAGCAGTACTTC. Translation: CASSLGPVWGEQYF. The chain links TRBV7-8 to TRBJ2-7, with D perhaps given as TRBD1 or TRBD2 (5 bases each). The CDR3 extends over 14 amino acids. Looked up from germline, CDR1 is SGHVS and CDR2 is FQNEAQ. Trimming took 1 base from V and 7 from J, leaving 14 bases between them.

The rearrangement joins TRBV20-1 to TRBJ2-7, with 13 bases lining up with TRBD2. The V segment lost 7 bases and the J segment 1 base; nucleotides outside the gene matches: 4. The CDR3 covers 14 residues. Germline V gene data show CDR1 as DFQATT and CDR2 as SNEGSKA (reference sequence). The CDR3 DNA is TGCAGTGGGACTAGCGGGGGCCAGTCCTACGAGCAGTACTTC. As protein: CSGTSGGQSYEQYF.

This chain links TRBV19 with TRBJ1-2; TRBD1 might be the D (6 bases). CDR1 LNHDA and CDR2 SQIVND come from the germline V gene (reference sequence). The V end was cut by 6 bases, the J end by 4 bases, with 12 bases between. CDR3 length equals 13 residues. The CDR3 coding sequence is TGTGCCAGTAGGGTACAGGGCTTCTATGGCTACACCTTC. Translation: CASRVQGFYGYTF.

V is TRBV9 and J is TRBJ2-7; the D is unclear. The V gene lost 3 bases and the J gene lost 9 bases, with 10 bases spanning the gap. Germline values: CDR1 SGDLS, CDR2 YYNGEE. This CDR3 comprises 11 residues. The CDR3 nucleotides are TGTGCCAGCAGCGGACCTGATGGGCAGTACTTC. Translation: CASSGPDGQYF.

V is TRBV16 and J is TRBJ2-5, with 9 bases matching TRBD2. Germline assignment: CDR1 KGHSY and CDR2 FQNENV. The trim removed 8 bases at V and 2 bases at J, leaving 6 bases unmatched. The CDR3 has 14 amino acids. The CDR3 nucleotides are TGTGCCAGCGCCGGGACTAGCAGGCAAGAGACCCAGTACTTC. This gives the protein CASAGTSRQETQYF.

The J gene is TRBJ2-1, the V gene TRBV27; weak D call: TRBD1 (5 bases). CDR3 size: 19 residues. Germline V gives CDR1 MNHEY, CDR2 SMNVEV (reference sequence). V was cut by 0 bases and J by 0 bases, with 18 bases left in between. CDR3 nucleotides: TGTGCCAGCAGTTTATCCTACGGCCTTGGGGCGGTCTCCTACAATGAGCAGTTCTTC. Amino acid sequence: CASSLSYGLGAVSYNEQFF.

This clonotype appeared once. The DNA for the CDR3 is TGTGCCAGCAGCCCGCGGCAGGGACCCTCGGGAGGCCAGTACTTC. Protein sequence: CASSPRQGPSGGQYF. The V call is TRBV7-8, the J call TRBJ2-5, with 7 bases that match TRBD2. CDR3 length equals 15 residues. The V gene end was trimmed by 5 bases and the J gene end by 10 bases; junction bases not matched to a gene: 16. Germline V gives CDR1 SGHVS, CDR2 FQNEAQ.

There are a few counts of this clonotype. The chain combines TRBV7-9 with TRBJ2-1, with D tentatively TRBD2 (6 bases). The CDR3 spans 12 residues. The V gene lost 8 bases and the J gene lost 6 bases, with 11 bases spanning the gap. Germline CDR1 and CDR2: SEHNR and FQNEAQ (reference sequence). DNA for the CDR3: TGTGCCAGCTCCAATAGCGGCAATGAGCAGTTCTTC. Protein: CASSNSGNEQFF.

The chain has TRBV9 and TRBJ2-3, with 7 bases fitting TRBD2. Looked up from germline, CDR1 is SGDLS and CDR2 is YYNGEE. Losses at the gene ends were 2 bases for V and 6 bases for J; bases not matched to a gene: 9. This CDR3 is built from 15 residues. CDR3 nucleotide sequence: TGTGCCAGCAGCGTGGCGGGAGACGGCTCTGATACGCAGTATTTT. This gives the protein CASSVAGDGSDTQYF.

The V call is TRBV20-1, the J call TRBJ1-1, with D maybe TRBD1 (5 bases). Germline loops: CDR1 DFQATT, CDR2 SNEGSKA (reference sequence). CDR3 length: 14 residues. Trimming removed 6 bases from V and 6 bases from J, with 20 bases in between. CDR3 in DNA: TGCAGTGCCTGGGGCTATAGGGGCGCGCCTGAAGCTTTCTTT. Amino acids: CSAWGYRGAPEAFF.

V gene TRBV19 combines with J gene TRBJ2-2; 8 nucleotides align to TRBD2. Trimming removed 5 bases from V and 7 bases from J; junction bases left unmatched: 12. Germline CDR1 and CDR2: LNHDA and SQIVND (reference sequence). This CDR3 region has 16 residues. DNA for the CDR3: TGTGCCAGTAGTCTTACCAGCGGGAGCTTGGGCGGGGAGCTGTTTTTT. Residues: CASSLTSGSLGGELFF.

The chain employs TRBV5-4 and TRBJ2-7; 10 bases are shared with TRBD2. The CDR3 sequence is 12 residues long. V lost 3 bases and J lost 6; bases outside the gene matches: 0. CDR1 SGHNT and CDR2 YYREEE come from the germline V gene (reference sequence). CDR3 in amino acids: CASSWTSGEQYF. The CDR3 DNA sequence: TGTGCCAGCAGCTGGACTAGCGGCGAGCAGTACTTC.

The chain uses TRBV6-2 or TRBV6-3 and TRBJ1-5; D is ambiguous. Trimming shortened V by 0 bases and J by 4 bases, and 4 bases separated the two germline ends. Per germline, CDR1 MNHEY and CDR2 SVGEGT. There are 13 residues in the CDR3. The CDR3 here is CASSYSENQPQHF. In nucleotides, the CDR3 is TGTGCCAGCAGTTACTCTGAGAATCAGCCCCAGCATTTT.

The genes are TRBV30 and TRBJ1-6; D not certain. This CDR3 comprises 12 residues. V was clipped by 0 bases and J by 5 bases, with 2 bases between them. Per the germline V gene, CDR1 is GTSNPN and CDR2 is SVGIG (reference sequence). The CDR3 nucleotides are TGTGCCTGGAGTGTAGATAATTCACCCCTCCACTTT. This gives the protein CAWSVDNSPLHF. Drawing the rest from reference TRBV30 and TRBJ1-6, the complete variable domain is SQTIHQWPATLVQPVGSPLSLECTVEGTSNPNLYWYRQAAGRGLQLLFYSVGIGQISSEVPQNLSASRPQDRQFILSSKKLLLSDSGFYLCAWSVDNSPLHFGNGTRLTVT.

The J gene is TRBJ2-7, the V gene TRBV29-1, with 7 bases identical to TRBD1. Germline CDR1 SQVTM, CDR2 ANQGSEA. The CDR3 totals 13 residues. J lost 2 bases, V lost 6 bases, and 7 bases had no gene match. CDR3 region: CSVMTGKTYEQYF. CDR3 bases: TGCAGCGTGATGACAGGGAAAACCTACGAGCAGTACTTC.